This T cell receptor (beta chain) was obtained from a study of blood T cell repertoires in COVID-19 (dated by TCRdb to 2020 to 2022). About the full investigation: The collaborator samples originated in the United States, Italy and Spain and spanned the acute and convalescent phases of COVID-19. The prospective study material was composed of cDNA or gDNA derived from T cells, B-cell-depleted T cells, or PBMCs. Deeply sampled blood TCRbeta repertoires from subjects exposed to, actively infected with, or recovered from COVID-19 were included in the dataset. The repertoires were released in a freely available public database intended as a resource for research on the immune response to SARS-CoV-2. Samples were obtained from the ongoing ImmuneRACE study (first 160 participants) and from 1,000 to 1,500 subjects provided by 6 global collaborators. The sample metadata nearly always contained a de-identified subject ID, COVID-19 status, age in years and sex. Where available, HLA class I and class II types were taken from metadata supplied by the sample provider and were not determined by assay-based typing.

The sample holds a few counts of this clone. What antigen it recognizes has not been identified. No much larger clone is present one base from it, and per-base qualities are unavailable. The CDR3 holds 12 amino acids from the cysteine to the phenylalanine. This entry keeps only the CDR3 DNA: 36 bases, framed from base 1. V was cut back by 2 bases and J by 6 bases, leaving a gap of 7 bases between them. Looking up the germline V gene (reference sequence) yields CDR1 SEHNR and CDR2 FQNEAQ. TCRbeta CDR3 regions were amplified from genomic DNA by means of the immunoSEQ Assay, a bias-controlled multiplex PCR. Turning to the authors' computational methods: Nucleated cell counts per sample were estimated from amplification of reference gene primers within the assay. To quantify the absolute abundance of each unique TCRbeta CDR3 rearrangement, sequence reads were collapsed and filtered. For each sample, productive Simpson clonality was calculated by taking the square root of Simpson's diversity index across productive rearrangements. TCRdb retrieved this table from immuneACCESS and kept in-frame rearrangements only. Not all clones are present; in checked studies, unresolved V genes account for under half, and no reason is known for the remainder. That table gives V, J and clone size, and the DNA gave D and trimming. The sample table lists around 380,000 clones, more than 70% of them with a count of one. Approximately 1.2% of the sample comes from the top ten.

Enrolling through a virtual design, the prospective study's participants ranged in age from roughly 18 to 95 years and lived across 24 United States geographic areas. In the prospective study, participants were assigned to cohorts based on the clinical history participants reported in a screening survey and a study questionnaire. ImmuneRACE Cohort 3 recovered participants were defined by two consecutive negative NP/OP PCR tests, healthcare professional clearance, or symptom resolution. In the prospective study, whole blood, serum and a nasopharyngeal or oropharyngeal swab were collected from each participant by mobile phlebotomists. Participants in the prospective study had the option to provide additional blood draws and questionnaires over a roughly two-month period. Before DNA extraction, prospective study blood samples were shipped either frozen or at room temperature. The paper's findings and limits, for the study overall: The amount of clinical and demographic metadata varied by source and participant and was provided uncurated.

This TCR derives from a man aged 30-40 years who had recovered from COVID-19. The chain was built from TRBV7-9 and TRBJ2-5; the D gene is not confidently resolved. Sample: PBMCs or T cells enriched from blood (not recorded which). CDR3 sequence: CASSLYAKTQYF. The DNA sequence is given as TGTGCCAGCAGCTTATATGCGAAGACCCAGTACTTC.